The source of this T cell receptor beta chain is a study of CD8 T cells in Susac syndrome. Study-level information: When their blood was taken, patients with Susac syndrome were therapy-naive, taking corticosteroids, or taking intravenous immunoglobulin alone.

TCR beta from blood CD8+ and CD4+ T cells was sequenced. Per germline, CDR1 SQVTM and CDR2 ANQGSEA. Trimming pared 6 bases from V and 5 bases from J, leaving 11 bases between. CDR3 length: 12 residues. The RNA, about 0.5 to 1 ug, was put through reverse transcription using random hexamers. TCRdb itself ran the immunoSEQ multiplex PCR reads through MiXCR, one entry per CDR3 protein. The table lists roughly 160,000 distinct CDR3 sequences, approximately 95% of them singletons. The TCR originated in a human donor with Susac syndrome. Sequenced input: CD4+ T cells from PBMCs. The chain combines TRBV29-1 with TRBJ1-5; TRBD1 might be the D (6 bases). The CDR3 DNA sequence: TGCAGCGTGGGGGGGCGGGATCAGCCCCAGCATTTT. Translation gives CSVGGRDQPQHF. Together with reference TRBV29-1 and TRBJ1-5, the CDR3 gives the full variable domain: SAVISQKPSRDICQRGTSLTIQCQVDSQVTMMFWYRQQPGQSLTLIATANQGSEATYESGFVIDKFPISRPNLTFSTLTVSNMSPEDSSIYLCSVGGRDQPQHFGDGTRLSIL.